These 26 T cell receptor beta chains share one sample of origin, sequenced in a study of T-cell memory formation after mild COVID-19. TCRdb reanalysed the 5' RACE reads using MiXCR and keeps one entry per CDR3 protein. This sample has roughly 480,000 distinct CDR3 sequences; 20% to 30% occur once, and the top ten carry around 12%. Source material: PBMCs or a T cell subset sorted from them (not recorded which). The receptors derive from an adult woman who had mild COVID-19 (a few samples of this study predate the infection). Cell type and time point are not known.

This clonotype has only a few counts. This sequence joins TRBV7-2 and TRBJ1-6; D is perhaps TRBD1 (5 bases). Between the trimmed V and J ends, which lost 1 base and 8 bases, there was a span of 21 bases. The CDR3 covers 18 residues. The germline V gene has CDR1 SGHTA and CDR2 FQGNSA. The chain's CDR3 is CASSLVPFQGRIDSPLHF. The CDR3 nucleotides are TGTGCCAGCAGCTTAGTTCCCTTCCAGGGTAGGATTGATTCACCCCTCCACTTT.

The rearrangement joins TRBV7-8 to TRBJ2-1, with 8 bases matching TRBD2. CDR1 and CDR2 (germline): SGHVS, FQNEAQ. This CDR3 is built from 17 residues. Trimming at V came to 5 bases and at J to 7 bases, leaving 16 bases not matched to a gene. The CDR3 spells CASSREGLGSHRNEQFF. The CDR3 DNA is TGTGCCAGCAGCCGGGAGGGACTAGGGTCCCATAGGAATGAGCAGTTCTTC.

A few counts support this clonotype. The chain joins TRBV15 to TRBJ2-7; either TRBD1 or TRBD2 may supply D (5 bases each). Germline lookup yields CDR1 LNHNV and CDR2 YYDKDF (reference sequence). V shed 4 bases and J shed 2 bases, with 9 bases lying between them. The CDR3 spans 13 residues. The CDR3 nucleotides read TGTGCCACCAGCACCGGGGCAGCCTACGAGCAGTACTTC. It specifies CATSTGAAYEQYF.

The rearrangement joins TRBV7-9 to TRBJ1-6; 9 bases align to TRBD1. Germline V gene lookup returns CDR1 SEHNR and CDR2 FQNEAQ (reference sequence). The CDR3 loop spans 15 amino acids. V lost 10 bases and J lost 5; bases outside the gene matches: 9. The CDR3 DNA reads as TGTGCCACCACTCGGGGGGACAGGGATAATTCACCCCTCCACTTT. It is translated as CATTRGDRDNSPLHF.

This clonotype was seen a handful of times. J is TRBJ2-3 and V is TRBV6-6, with D perhaps assigned TRBD1 or TRBD2 (6 bases each). Germline V gives CDR1 MNHNY, CDR2 SVGAGI (reference sequence). V was clipped by 5 bases and J by 4 bases, with 13 bases between them. CDR3 size: 14 residues. The CDR3 sequence is CASSPGGPADTQYF. The CDR3 nucleotides read TGTGCCAGCAGTCCCGGGGGCCCCGCAGATACGCAGTATTTT.

The CDR3 coding sequence is TGTGCCAGCAGCTTAGGCTGGGGGAGGGGGTTGAACACTGAAGCTTTCTTT. Protein product: CASSLGWGRGLNTEAFF. The rearrangement uses TRBV7-8 and TRBJ1-1; D may be TRBD1 (6 bases). The V end was cut by 1 base, the J end by 0 bases, with 15 bases between. Germline assignment: CDR1 SGHVS and CDR2 FQNEAQ. CDR3 length: 17 residues.

The chain recombines TRBV18 with TRBJ2-1; no reliable D call. The V end lost 2 bases, the J end lost 6 bases, and 11 bases lay between the germline ends. The CDR3 totals 14 residues. Germline loops: CDR1 KGHSH, CDR2 LQKENI. This CDR3 reads CASSPVSGPNEQFF. The CDR3 nucleotides are TGTGCCAGCTCACCAGTATCAGGTCCCAATGAGCAGTTCTTC. The full variable domain, in which reference TRBV18 and TRBJ2-1 provide the parts outside the CDR3, is NAGVMQNPRHLVRRRGQEARLRCSPMKGHSHVYWYRQLPEEGLKFMVYLQKENIIDESGMPKERFSAEFPKEGPSILRIQQVVRGDSAAYFCASSPVSGPNEQFFGPGTRLTVL.

V gene TRBV20-1 combines with J gene TRBJ1-1; a weak D match, TRBD1 (5 bases). Between the trimmed V and J ends, which lost 0 bases and 10 bases, there was a span of 12 bases. The length of the CDR3 is 12 residues. Germline V lookup: CDR1 DFQATT, CDR2 SNEGSKA (reference sequence). CDR3 in DNA: TGCAGTGCTAGAGAACCGAGCGGGGCAGCTTTCTTT. Translation: CSAREPSGAAFF.

This rearrangement joins TRBV29-1 to TRBJ2-7; 11 bases are a match to TRBD1. V trimming: 5 bases; J trimming: 3 bases; junction bases outside the gene matches: 3. CDR3 length: 13 residues. Germline loops: CDR1 SQVTM, CDR2 ANQGSEA. The CDR3 sequence: CSVPGQGGYEQYF. CDR3 nucleotide sequence: TGCAGCGTTCCGGGACAGGGGGGCTACGAGCAGTACTTC.

About this clonotype: At one boundary the junction diverges from the germline segment, which might be a read error. The chain is built from TRBV12-3 or TRBV12-4 and TRBJ1-1; TRBD1 matches at 7 bases. There are 14 residues in the CDR3. Here the CDR3 reads CASRPAGDRSPFIF. DNA of the CDR3: TGTGCCAGCAGGCCCGCAGGGGACAGATCTCCTTTCATATTT.

This clonotype appeared a single time. The junction differs from germline at one of its ends, possibly a read error. The chain recombines TRBV7-7 with TRBJ2-1; D is unresolved. The CDR3 extends over 14 amino acids. Germline assignment: CDR1 SSHAT and CDR2 FNYEAQ (reference sequence). DNA for the CDR3: TGTGCTAGCAGCTTGGAGCCTGACTACAATGAGCAGTTCTTC. This codes for CASSLEPDYNEQFF.

The chain employs TRBV6-6 and TRBJ2-3; TRBD2 agrees at 8 bases. The length of the CDR3 is 15 residues. Germline V gives CDR1 MNHNY, CDR2 SVGAGI (reference sequence). V lost 1 base and J lost 6; bases outside the gene matches: 6. CDR3 bases: TGTGCCAGCAGTTACTTGTCCGGGGGGGCCGATACGCAGTATTTT. Protein: CASSYLSGGADTQYF.

The chain joins TRBV12-3 or TRBV12-4 to TRBJ1-1; no firm D call. V dropped 2 bases and J dropped 1 base, with 8 bases sitting between them. This CDR3 is built from 14 residues. In nucleotides, the CDR3 is TGTGCCAGCAGTTTAAGACCAGCGAACACTGAAGCTTTCTTT. This encodes CASSLRPANTEAFF.

This clonotype turned up a few times. The chain couples TRBV27 to TRBJ2-4; 7 positions match TRBD2. Trimming cost V 3 bases and J 1 base; bases outside gene matches: 3. CDR3 length: 15 amino acids. Germline lookup yields CDR1 MNHEY and CDR2 SMNVEV (reference sequence). CDR3 region: CASSFRGDAKNIQYF. In DNA, the CDR3 is TGTGCCAGCAGTTTTCGGGGGGATGCCAAAAACATTCAGTACTTC.

The rearrangement joins TRBV20-1 to TRBJ1-6; 10 bases are shared with TRBD1. V lost 2 bases, J lost 10 bases, and 5 bases stayed unmatched. Germline lookup yields CDR1 DFQATT and CDR2 SNEGSKA (reference sequence). CDR3 length: 14 amino acids. The CDR3 coding sequence is TGCAGTGCTAGACCCAGGACAGGGGGATCACCCCTCCACTTT. Protein: CSARPRTGGSPLHF.

The rearrangement links TRBV28 to TRBJ2-2; a weak D match, TRBD2 (6 bases). Germline CDR1 reads MDHEN; CDR2 reads SYDVKM. CDR3 length: 15 amino acids. V shed 2 bases and J shed 4 bases, with 11 bases lying between them. CDR3 sequence (DNA): TGTGCCAGCAGTTTAGAGACGGGAGTCACCGGGGAGCTGTTTTTT. Its translation is CASSLETGVTGELFF.

This clonotype was seen at least ten times. The gene calls are TRBV2 and TRBJ2-3; TRBD1 might be the D (5 bases). Trimming took off 7 bases at V and 12 bases at J, with 17 bases between the two ends. The CDR3 length is 12 residues. The germline CDR1 and CDR2 sequences are SNHLY and FYNNEI. CDR3 nucleotide sequence: TGTGCCAGCAACAGACAGACCCAGGATCAGTATTTT. This translates into CASNRQTQDQYF.

This clonotype appeared many times. This rearrangement joins TRBV12-3 or TRBV12-4 to TRBJ2-1, with 8 bases fitting TRBD1. The CDR3 has 18 residues. The J segment lost 5 bases and the V segment lost 4 bases, leaving 16 bases of the junction unmatched. The CDR3 spells CASSSGGRVLSSHNEQFF. Written as DNA, the CDR3 is TGTGCCAGCAGTTCAGGGGGCCGGGTGCTGAGTTCACACAATGAGCAGTTCTTC.

This clonotype was seen repeatedly, ten times or more. V gene TRBV30 combines with J gene TRBJ2-1; D tentatively fits TRBD1 or TRBD2 (6 bases each). V was clipped by 2 bases and J by 4 bases, with 12 bases between them. The CDR3 length is 14 residues. CDR1 is GTSNPN, CDR2 SVGIG, per germline (reference sequence). The CDR3 is CAWSSWGAYNEQFF. CDR3 DNA: TGTGCCTGGAGTAGCTGGGGGGCTTACAATGAGCAGTTCTTC.

This clonotype has just a few counts. The J gene is TRBJ2-1, the V gene TRBV5-1, with a weak D call TRBD2 (6 bases). The germline V gene has CDR1 SGHRS and CDR2 YFSETQ. The V end lost 5 bases, the J end lost 4 bases, and 19 bases lay between the germline ends. The CDR3 sequence is 16 residues long. CDR3 region: CASRQAGQRPYNEQFF. The CDR3 region has the DNA TGCGCCAGCAGACAGGCGGGGCAGAGACCGTACAATGAGCAGTTCTTC.

This clonotype was detected only a few times. The rearrangement uses TRBV7-9 and TRBJ2-5, with 12 bases matching TRBD1. CDR1 SEHNR and CDR2 FQNEAQ come from the germline V gene (reference sequence). Germline trimming cut 4 bases from V and 5 bases from J; bases unmatched to any gene: 5. The CDR3 runs 15 residues. The CDR3 sequence is CASSSGTGGGETQYF. DNA for the CDR3: TGTGCCAGCAGCTCCGGGACAGGGGGCGGGGAGACCCAGTACTTC.

This clonotype occurred a few times. V gene TRBV4-2 combines with J gene TRBJ2-3; 7 positions match TRBD2. J lost 2 bases, V lost 1 base, and 6 bases had no gene match. Germline CDR1 is LGHNA and CDR2 is YNFKEQ. The CDR3 spans 16 residues. The CDR3, as DNA: TGTGCCAGCAGCCAAGTCGGGGGGACGCCCACAGATACGCAGTATTTT. It yields the protein CASSQVGGTPTDTQYF.

This clonotype was counted a few times. The chain links TRBV29-1 to TRBJ1-1; D uncertain. Trimming pared 4 bases from V and 4 bases from J, leaving 7 bases between. The CDR3 has 11 amino acids. The germline V gene encodes CDR1 SQVTM and CDR2 ANQGSEA. The CDR3 DNA is TGCAGCGTTGCGGACCTCACTGAAGCTTTCTTT. This gives the protein CSVADLTEAFF.

This clonotype was found once. The chain uses TRBV12-3 or TRBV12-4 and TRBJ1-1; D is perhaps TRBD1 (5 bases). Trimming left V 7 bases short and J 3 bases short, with 15 bases between. CDR3 length equals 14 residues. This chain's CDR3 is CASTKRGRDTEAFF. The CDR3 coding sequence is TGTGCCAGCACCAAACGGGGCCGGGACACTGAAGCTTTCTTT.

CDR3 protein: CASNRAYSYEQYF. CDR3 DNA: TGTGCCAGCAATCGAGCTTACTCCTACGAGCAGTACTTC. The rearrangement uses TRBV11-2 and TRBJ2-7, with D unresolved. The germline CDR1 and CDR2 sequences are SGHAT and FQNNGV. The CDR3 runs 13 residues. Trimming cost V 7 bases and J 0 bases, with 10 bases left between them.

J is TRBJ2-2 and V is TRBV30; D is unresolved. Trimming left V 4 bases short and J 9 bases short, with 12 bases between. Germline values: CDR1 GTSNPN, CDR2 SVGIG (reference sequence). The CDR3 totals 12 residues. CDR3 sequence reads: CAWTGLLRELFF. CDR3 nucleotides: TGTGCCTGGACGGGCCTGTTAAGGGAGCTGTTTTTT.